This TCR beta chain was captured in a study of identical twins. Findings of the study overall: Invariant cells of the MAIT and iNKT types might have partly distorted the zero-insertion analyses. Out-of-frame alpha sequences common to twins were enriched for low generation probability.

J lost 5 bases, V lost 3 bases, and 5 bases had no gene match. In germline, CDR1 is SGHTA, CDR2 FQGNSA. The CDR3 is 16 residues long. Template switching introduced a universal primer site, and the cDNA bore unique molecular identifiers. In TCRdb, the 5' RACE reads were re-called with MiXCR into one record per CDR3 protein. The sample holds 350,000 or so distinct CDR3 sequences, around an eighth seen once. Each donor was a healthy Caucasian. This clonotype was recorded a few times. Its antigen is still unknown. This sample was shared with a second study, whose subject was yellow fever vaccine responses in identical twins.

The specimen sequenced was CD8+ T cells sorted from blood. The source of this sequence is a woman aged 18-30 years in good health. The chain recombines TRBV7-2 with TRBJ2-3, with 13 bases that match TRBD2. In DNA form, the CDR3 reads TGTGCCAGCAGCTTGACTAGCGGGGGGTGGTTAGATACGCAGTATTTT. This translates into CASSLTSGGWLDTQYF.